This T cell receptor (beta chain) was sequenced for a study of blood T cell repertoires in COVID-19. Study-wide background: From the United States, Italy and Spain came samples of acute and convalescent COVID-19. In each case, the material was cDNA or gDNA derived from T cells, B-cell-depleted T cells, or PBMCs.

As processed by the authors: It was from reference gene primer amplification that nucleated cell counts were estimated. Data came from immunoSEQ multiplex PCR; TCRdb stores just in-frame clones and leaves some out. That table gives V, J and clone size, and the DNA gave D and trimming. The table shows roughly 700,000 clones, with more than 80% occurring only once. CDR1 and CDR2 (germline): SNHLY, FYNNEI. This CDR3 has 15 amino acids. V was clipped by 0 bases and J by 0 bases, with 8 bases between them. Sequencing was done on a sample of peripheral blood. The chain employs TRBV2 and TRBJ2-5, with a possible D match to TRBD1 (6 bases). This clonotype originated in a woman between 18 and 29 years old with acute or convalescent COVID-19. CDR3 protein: CASSEAGAYQETQYF. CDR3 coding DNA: TGTGCCAGCAGTGAAGCGGGGGCGTACCAAGAGACCCAGTACTTC.